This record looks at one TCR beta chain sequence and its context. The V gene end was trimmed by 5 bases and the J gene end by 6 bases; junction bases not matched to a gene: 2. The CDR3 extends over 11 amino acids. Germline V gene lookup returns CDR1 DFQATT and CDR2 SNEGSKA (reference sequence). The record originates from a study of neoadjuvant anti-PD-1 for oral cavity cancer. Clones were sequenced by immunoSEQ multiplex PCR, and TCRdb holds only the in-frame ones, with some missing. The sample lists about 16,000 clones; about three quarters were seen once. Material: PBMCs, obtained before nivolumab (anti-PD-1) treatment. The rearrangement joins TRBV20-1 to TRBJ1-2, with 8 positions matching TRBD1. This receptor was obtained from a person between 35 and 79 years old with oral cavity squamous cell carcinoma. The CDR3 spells CSAGTGNGYTF. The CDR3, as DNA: TGCAGTGCTGGGACAGGAAATGGCTACACCTTC.